This T cell receptor beta chain is from a study of blood T cells in healthy people across ages. General study points: Estimated diversity, derived from one million T cells, was regarded as an underestimate.

Together with a sample-barcoded 5' primer, a J-beta primer mix was included in a second PCR lasting roughly 6 to 12 cycles. TCRdb ran MiXCR on the 5' RACE reads and lists one entry per CDR3 protein. The profile shows 850,000 to 1,100,000 distinct CDR3 sequences, less than 45% of them singletons. Samples had at least 6.5 million PBMCs isolated from them. V gave up 5 bases and J gave up 4 bases; unmatched junction bases: 7. CDR3 length: 16 amino acids. CDR1 SGDLS and CDR2 YYNGEE come from the germline V gene. This clonotype turned up a few times. Its antigen is unidentified. This chain links TRBV9 with TRBJ1-6, with 9 bases fitting TRBD1. The specimen was blood. The source is a man between 18 and 35 years old in good health. For the CDR3, the DNA is TGTGCCAGCAGTCCTACAGGGGGCGGGTATAATTCACCCCTCCACTTT. Its translation is CASSPTGGGYNSPLHF.